These T cell receptor beta chains were read from a single sample in a study of CD8+ T cells in alopecia areata. The repertoire was sequenced with immunoSEQ multiplex PCR; TCRdb's copy has only in-frame clones and lacks some. The sample lists around 120,000 clones; roughly 50% were seen once. Sequenced input: NKG2D-low CD8+ T cells sorted from blood. The receptors shown here come from a human donor with alopecia areata. Each CDR3 is given with its conserved first and last residue. Fields, in order: clone size, J gene, V gene, D gene, CDR3 protein, CDR3 DNA. A D gene is named only where the DNA matches it firmly. Size values are once, few and many counts, or a class for expanded clones, and some rows have none.

clone size: .
J gene: TRBJ1-1
V gene: TRBV9
D gene: .
CDR3 protein: CASSVDSAKKEAFF
CDR3 DNA: TGTGCCAGCAGCGTAGATTCAGCCAAGAAAGAAGCTTTCTTT

clone size: .
J gene: TRBJ2-1
V gene: TRBV7-9
D gene: TRBD1
CDR3 protein: CASSPPLGQGSNEQFF
CDR3 DNA: TGTGCCAGCAGCCCTCCTTTGGGACAGGGTAGCAATGAGCAGTTCTTC

clone size: .
J gene: TRBJ1-2
V gene: TRBV9
D gene: .
CDR3 protein: CASSAGTNYGYTF
CDR3 DNA: TGTGCCAGCAGCGCCGGGACAAACTATGGCTACACCTTC

clone size: few
J gene: TRBJ2-5
V gene: TRBV28
D gene: TRBD2
CDR3 protein: CASSLTGLVPYATQYF
CDR3 DNA: TGTGCCAGCAGTCTAACGGGACTAGTCCCTTATGCGACCCAGTACTTC

clone size: few
J gene: TRBJ2-3
V gene: TRBV29-1
D gene: .
CDR3 protein: CSVEVYGGRGDTQYF
CDR3 DNA: TGCAGCGTTGAAGTCTACGGCGGAAGGGGAGATACGCAGTATTTT

clone size: few
J gene: TRBJ2-2
V gene: TRBV29-1
D gene: TRBD1
CDR3 protein: CSVVGTGTDTGELFF
CDR3 DNA: TGCAGCGTTGTTGGGACAGGCACGGACACCGGGGAGCTGTTTTTT

clone size: .
J gene: TRBJ2-6
V gene: TRBV29-1
D gene: .
CDR3 protein: CSVEYFPGAGANVLTF
CDR3 DNA: TGCAGCGTTGAATATTTTCCAGGGGCCGGGGCCAACGTCCTGACTTTC

clone size: .
J gene: TRBJ2-1
V gene: TRBV2
D gene: .
CDR3 protein: CAIGAEQFF
CDR3 DNA: TGTGCCATCGGTGCTGAGCAGTTCTTC

clone size: .
J gene: TRBJ2-7
V gene: TRBV29-1
D gene: .
CDR3 protein: CSVAGTESSYEQYF
CDR3 DNA: TGCAGCGTGGCCGGGACTGAAAGCTCCTACGAGCAGTACTTC

clone size: few
J gene: TRBJ2-7
V gene: TRBV29-1
D gene: TRBD1
CDR3 protein: CSVEDPQGVEYEQYF
CDR3 DNA: TGCAGCGTTGAGGATCCACAGGGGGTTGAGTACGAGCAGTACTTC

clone size: .
J gene: TRBJ2-1
V gene: TRBV5-1
D gene: TRBD1
CDR3 protein: CASRQDRLRGNEQFF
CDR3 DNA: TGCGCCAGCAGACAGGACAGGCTCCGGGGAAATGAGCAGTTCTTC

clone size: .
J gene: TRBJ2-7
V gene: TRBV14
D gene: .
CDR3 protein: CASGGSDYEQYF
CDR3 DNA: TGTGCCAGCGGGGGGTCTGATTACGAGCAGTACTTC

clone size: once
J gene: TRBJ1-1
V gene: TRBV5-1
D gene: TRBD1
CDR3 protein: CASSLGQGGNTEAFF
CDR3 DNA: TGCGCCAGCAGCTTAGGACAGGGAGGGAACACTGAAGCTTTCTTT

clone size: .
J gene: TRBJ2-5
V gene: TRBV14
D gene: .
CDR3 protein: CASSGRPRETQYF
CDR3 DNA: TGTGCCAGCAGCGGAAGACCGCGAGAGACCCAGTACTTC

clone size: .
J gene: TRBJ2-1
V gene: TRBV18
D gene: .
CDR3 protein: CASSPPEQPYNEQFF
CDR3 DNA: TGTGCCAGCTCACCACCTGAACAGCCTTACAATGAGCAGTTCTTC

clone size: .
J gene: TRBJ2-7
V gene: TRBV29-1
D gene: TRBD2
CDR3 protein: CSVGLAGVEQYF
CDR3 DNA: TGCAGCGTTGGGCTAGCGGGAGTCGAGCAGTACTTC

clone size: .
J gene: TRBJ2-1
V gene: TRBV10-2
D gene: .
CDR3 protein: CATSPAMLGNEQFF
CDR3 DNA: TGCGCCACCTCGCCTGCGATGCTTGGGAATGAGCAGTTCTTC

clone size: few
J gene: TRBJ2-2
V gene: TRBV29-1
D gene: TRBD2
CDR3 protein: CSVEGGGVNTGELFF
CDR3 DNA: TGCAGCGTTGAGGGCGGGGGGGTGAACACCGGGGAGCTGTTTTTT

clone size: .
J gene: TRBJ2-7
V gene: TRBV6-6
D gene: TRBD2
CDR3 protein: CASSLLAGGPDEQYF
CDR3 DNA: TGTGCCAGCAGTTTGTTAGCGGGGGGGCCAGACGAGCAGTACTTC

clone size: .
J gene: TRBJ2-2
V gene: TRBV29-1
D gene: .
CDR3 protein: CSVGSATGELFF
CDR3 DNA: TGCAGCGTGGGGAGCGCGACCGGGGAGCTGTTTTTT

clone size: few
J gene: TRBJ2-6
V gene: TRBV29-1
D gene: .
CDR3 protein: CSVWGVGASGANVLTF
CDR3 DNA: TGCAGCGTTTGGGGCGTCGGGGCCTCTGGGGCCAACGTCCTGACTTTC

clone size: few
J gene: TRBJ2-6
V gene: TRBV29-1
D gene: TRBD1
CDR3 protein: CSVEERDRGFGANVLTF
CDR3 DNA: TGCAGCGTTGAAGAAAGGGACAGGGGTTTCGGGGCCAACGTCCTGACTTTC

clone size: .
J gene: TRBJ2-1
V gene: TRBV9
D gene: TRBD2
CDR3 protein: CASSLTGLANEQFF
CDR3 DNA: TGTGCCAGCAGCTTAACAGGACTAGCGAATGAGCAGTTCTTC

clone size: .
J gene: TRBJ2-4
V gene: TRBV2
D gene: TRBD1
CDR3 protein: CASREQGARNIQYF
CDR3 DNA: TGTGCCAGCAGGGAACAGGGGGCTAGGAACATTCAGTACTTC

clone size: few
J gene: TRBJ1-6
V gene: TRBV5-1
D gene: .
CDR3 protein: CASSYSAWLPPLHF
CDR3 DNA: TGCGCCAGCAGCTACTCGGCTTGGCTGCCACCCCTCCACTTT

clone size: .
J gene: TRBJ2-5
V gene: TRBV28
D gene: .
CDR3 protein: CASRPVHQQETQYF
CDR3 DNA: TGTGCCAGCAGACCAGTTCACCAACAAGAGACCCAGTACTTC

clone size: .
J gene: TRBJ1-4
V gene: TRBV30
D gene: .
CDR3 protein: CAWSENSEKLFF
CDR3 DNA: TGTGCCTGGAGTGAGAATAGTGAAAAACTGTTTTTT

clone size: .
J gene: TRBJ1-1
V gene: TRBV10-2
D gene: .
CDR3 protein: CATSVNTEAFF
CDR3 DNA: TGCGCCACCTCCGTTAACACTGAAGCTTTCTTT

clone size: .
J gene: TRBJ2-1
V gene: TRBV30
D gene: .
CDR3 protein: CAWVADSHNEQFF
CDR3 DNA: TGTGCCTGGGTGGCGGACAGCCACAATGAGCAGTTCTTC

clone size: .
J gene: TRBJ1-2
V gene: TRBV9
D gene: .
CDR3 protein: CASSVDPGDYGYTF
CDR3 DNA: TGTGCCAGCAGCGTAGACCCGGGGGACTATGGCTACACCTTC

clone size: .
J gene: TRBJ2-1
V gene: TRBV5-6
D gene: .
CDR3 protein: CASRPGHSIYNEQFF
CDR3 DNA: TGTGCCAGCAGGCCGGGACACAGTATCTACAATGAGCAGTTCTTC

clone size: few
J gene: TRBJ2-1
V gene: TRBV6-4
D gene: TRBD1
CDR3 protein: CASSENPGQGYNEQFF
CDR3 DNA: TGTGCCAGCAGTGAGAACCCGGGACAGGGGTACAATGAGCAGTTCTTC

clone size: .
J gene: TRBJ2-3
V gene: TRBV27
D gene: .
CDR3 protein: CASSLRSTDTQYF
CDR3 DNA: TGTGCCAGCAGTCTTCGTAGCACAGATACGCAGTATTTT

clone size: .
J gene: TRBJ2-7
V gene: TRBV30
D gene: TRBD1
CDR3 protein: CAWRDKQGIPYEQYF
CDR3 DNA: TGTGCCTGGAGGGATAAACAGGGGATCCCCTACGAGCAGTACTTC

clone size: .
J gene: TRBJ2-5
V gene: TRBV29-1
D gene: TRBD2
CDR3 protein: CSVLPPSGRGETQYF
CDR3 DNA: TGCAGCGTTCTCCCTCCTAGCGGGAGAGGTGAGACCCAGTACTTC